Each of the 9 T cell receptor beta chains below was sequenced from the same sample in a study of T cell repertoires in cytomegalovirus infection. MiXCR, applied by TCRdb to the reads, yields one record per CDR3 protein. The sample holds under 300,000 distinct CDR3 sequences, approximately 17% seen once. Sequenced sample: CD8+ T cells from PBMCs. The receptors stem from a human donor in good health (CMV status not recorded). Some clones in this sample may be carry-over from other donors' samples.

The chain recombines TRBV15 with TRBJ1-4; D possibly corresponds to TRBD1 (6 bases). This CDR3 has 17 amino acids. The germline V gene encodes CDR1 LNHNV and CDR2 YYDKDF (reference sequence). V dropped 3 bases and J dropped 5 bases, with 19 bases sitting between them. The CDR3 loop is CATSSPSQGTKNEKLFF. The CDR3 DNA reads TGTGCCACCAGCAGTCCATCCCAGGGGACCAAGAATGAAAAACTGTTTTTT.

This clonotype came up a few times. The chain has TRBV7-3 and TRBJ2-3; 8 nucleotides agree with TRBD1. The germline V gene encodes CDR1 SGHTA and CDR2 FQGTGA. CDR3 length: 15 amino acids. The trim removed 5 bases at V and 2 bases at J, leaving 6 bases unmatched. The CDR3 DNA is TGTGCCAGCAGCGCCAGACAGGGGCACACAGATACGCAGTATTTT. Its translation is CASSARQGHTDTQYF.

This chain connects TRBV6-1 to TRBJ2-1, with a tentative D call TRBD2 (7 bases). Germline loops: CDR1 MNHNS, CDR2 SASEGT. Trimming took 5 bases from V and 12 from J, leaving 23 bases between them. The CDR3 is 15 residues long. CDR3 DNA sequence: TGTGCCAGCAGTCTGGTAGGGGGGGCCCCCGTAGGGCAGTTCTTC. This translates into CASSLVGGAPVGQFF.

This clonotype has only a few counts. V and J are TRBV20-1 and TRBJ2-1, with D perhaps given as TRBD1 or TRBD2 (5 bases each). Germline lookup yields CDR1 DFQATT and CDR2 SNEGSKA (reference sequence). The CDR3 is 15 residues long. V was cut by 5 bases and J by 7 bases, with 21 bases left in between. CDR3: CSAPRGPGPWNEQFF. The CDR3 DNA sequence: TGCAGTGCTCCGAGGGGTCCCGGCCCCTGGAATGAGCAGTTCTTC.

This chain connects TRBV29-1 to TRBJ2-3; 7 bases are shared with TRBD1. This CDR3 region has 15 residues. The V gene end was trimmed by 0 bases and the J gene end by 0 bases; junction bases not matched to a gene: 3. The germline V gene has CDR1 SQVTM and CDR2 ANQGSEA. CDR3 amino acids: CSVEDRGQSTDTQYF. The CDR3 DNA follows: TGCAGCGTTGAAGATAGGGGACAGAGCACAGATACGCAGTATTTT.

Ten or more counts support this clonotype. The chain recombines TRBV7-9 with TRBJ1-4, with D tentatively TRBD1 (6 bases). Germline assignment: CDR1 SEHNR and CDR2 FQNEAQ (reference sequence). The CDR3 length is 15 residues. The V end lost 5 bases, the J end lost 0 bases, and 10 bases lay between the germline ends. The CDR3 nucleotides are TGTGCCAGCAGCCACAGGGATGCAACTAATGAAAAACTGTTTTTT. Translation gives CASSHRDATNEKLFF.

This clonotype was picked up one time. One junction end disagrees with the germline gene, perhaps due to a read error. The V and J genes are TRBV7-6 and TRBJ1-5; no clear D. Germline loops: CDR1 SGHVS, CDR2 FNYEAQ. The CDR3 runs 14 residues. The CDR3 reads CAGSLSEVSQPQHF. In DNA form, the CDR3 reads TGTGCCGGCAGCCTTTCTGAGGTCTCTCAGCCCCAGCATTTT.

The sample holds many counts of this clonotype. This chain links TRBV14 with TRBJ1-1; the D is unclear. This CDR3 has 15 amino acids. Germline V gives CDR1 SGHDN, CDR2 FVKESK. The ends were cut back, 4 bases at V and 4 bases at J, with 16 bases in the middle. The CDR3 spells CASSPREVLFTEAFF. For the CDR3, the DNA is TGTGCCAGCAGCCCCCGAGAGGTTTTATTCACTGAAGCTTTCTTT.

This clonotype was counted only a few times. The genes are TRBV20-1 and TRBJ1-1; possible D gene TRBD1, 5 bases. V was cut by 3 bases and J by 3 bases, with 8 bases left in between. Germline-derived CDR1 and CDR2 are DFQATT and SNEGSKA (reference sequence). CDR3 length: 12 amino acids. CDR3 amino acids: CSASGGDTEAFF. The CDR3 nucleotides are TGCAGTGCTAGCGGGGGGGACACTGAAGCTTTCTTT.